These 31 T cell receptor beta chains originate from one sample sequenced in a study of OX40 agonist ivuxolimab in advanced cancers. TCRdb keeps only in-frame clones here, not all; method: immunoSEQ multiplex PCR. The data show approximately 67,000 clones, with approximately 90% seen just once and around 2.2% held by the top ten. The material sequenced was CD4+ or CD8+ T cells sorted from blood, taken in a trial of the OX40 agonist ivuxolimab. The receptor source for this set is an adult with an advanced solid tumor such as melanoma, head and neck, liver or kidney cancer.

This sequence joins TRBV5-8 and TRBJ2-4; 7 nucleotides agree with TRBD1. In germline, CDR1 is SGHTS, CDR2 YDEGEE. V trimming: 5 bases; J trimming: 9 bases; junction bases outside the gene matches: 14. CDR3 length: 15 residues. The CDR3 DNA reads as TGTGCCAGCAGTACACGTACAGGGGCAAGTGGCATTCAGTACTTC. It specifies CASSTRTGASGIQYF.

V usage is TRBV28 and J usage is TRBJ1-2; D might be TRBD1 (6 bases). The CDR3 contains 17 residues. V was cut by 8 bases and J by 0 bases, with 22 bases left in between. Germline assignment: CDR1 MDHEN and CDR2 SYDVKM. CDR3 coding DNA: TGTGCCAGCGGTTCCGGGGGGCAGGGCTTAGCTAACTATGGCTACACCTTC. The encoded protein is CASGSGGQGLANYGYTF.

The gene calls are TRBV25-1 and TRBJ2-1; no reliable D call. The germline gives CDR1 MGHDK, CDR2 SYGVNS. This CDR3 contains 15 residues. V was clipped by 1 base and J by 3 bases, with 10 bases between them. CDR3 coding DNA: TGTGCCAGCAGTGAATCCCTCCGAGACTACAATGAGCAGTTCTTC. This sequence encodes CASSESLRDYNEQFF.

CDR3 in amino acids: CASIPPGYNEQFF. The CDR3 coding sequence is TGTGCCAGTATCCCCCCCGGCTACAATGAGCAGTTCTTC. The chain joins TRBV2 to TRBJ2-1, with D unresolved. Germline CDR1 reads SNHLY; CDR2 reads FYNNEI. The length of the CDR3 is 13 residues. V was cut by 9 bases and J by 3 bases, with 12 bases left in between.

CDR3: CASSFLGGFQETQYF. CDR3 DNA: TGTGCCAGCAGCTTCCTAGGGGGGTTCCAAGAGACCCAGTACTTC. The genes are TRBV7-3 and TRBJ2-5, with D perhaps TRBD1 or TRBD2 (6 bases each). The CDR3 is 15 residues long. Germline CDR1 and CDR2: SGHTA and FQGTGA. Trimming shortened V by 3 bases and J by 1 base, and 12 bases separated the two germline ends.

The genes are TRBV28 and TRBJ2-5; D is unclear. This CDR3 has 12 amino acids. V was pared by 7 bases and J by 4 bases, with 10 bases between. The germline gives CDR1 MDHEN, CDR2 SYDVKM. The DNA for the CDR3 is TGTGCCAGCACTGCCGTTGGAGAGACCCAGTACTTC. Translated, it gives CASTAVGETQYF.

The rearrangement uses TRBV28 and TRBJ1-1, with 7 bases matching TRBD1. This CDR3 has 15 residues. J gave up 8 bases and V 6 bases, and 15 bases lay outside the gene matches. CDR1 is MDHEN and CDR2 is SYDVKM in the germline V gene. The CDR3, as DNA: TGTGCCAGCAGGCTCGCCCTAGGGGGCACGGGAGAAGCTTTCTTT. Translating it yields CASRLALGGTGEAFF.

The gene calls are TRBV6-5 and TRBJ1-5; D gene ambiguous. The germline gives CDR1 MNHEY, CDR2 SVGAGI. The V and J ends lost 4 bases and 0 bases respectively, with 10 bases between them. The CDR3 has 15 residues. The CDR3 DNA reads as TGTGCCAGCAGTTTCGGCTTAGATAGCAATCAGCCCCAGCATTTT. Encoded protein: CASSFGLDSNQPQHF.

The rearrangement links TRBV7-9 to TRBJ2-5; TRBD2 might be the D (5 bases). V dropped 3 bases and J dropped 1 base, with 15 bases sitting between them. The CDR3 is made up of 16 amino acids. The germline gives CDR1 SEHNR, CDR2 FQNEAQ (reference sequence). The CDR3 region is CASSFGGWRFQETQYF. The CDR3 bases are TGTGCCAGCAGCTTTGGAGGATGGCGTTTCCAAGAGACCCAGTACTTC.

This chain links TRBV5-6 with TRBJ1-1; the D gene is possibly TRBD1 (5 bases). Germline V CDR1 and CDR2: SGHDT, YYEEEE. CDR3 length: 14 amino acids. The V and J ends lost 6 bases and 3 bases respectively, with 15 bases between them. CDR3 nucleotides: TGTGCCAGCAACGCCTATGACAGAGACACTGAAGCTTTCTTT. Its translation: CASNAYDRDTEAFF.

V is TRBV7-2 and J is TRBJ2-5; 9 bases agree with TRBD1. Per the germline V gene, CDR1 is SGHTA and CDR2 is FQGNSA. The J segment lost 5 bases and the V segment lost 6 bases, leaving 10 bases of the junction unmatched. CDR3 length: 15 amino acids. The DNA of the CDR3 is TGTGCCAGCAGTAGTAACGGGGGGACAGGGGAGACCCAGTACTTC. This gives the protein CASSSNGGTGETQYF.

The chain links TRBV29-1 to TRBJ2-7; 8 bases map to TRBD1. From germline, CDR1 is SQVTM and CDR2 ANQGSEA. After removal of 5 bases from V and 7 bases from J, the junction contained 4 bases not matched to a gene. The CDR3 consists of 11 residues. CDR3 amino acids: CSVYDRGEQYF. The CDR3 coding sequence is TGCAGCGTTTATGACAGGGGTGAGCAGTACTTC.

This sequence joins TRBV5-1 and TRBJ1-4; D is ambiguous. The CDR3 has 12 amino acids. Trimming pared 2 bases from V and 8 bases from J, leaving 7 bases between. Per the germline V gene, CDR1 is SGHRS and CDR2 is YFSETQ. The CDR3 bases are TGCGCCAGCAGCTTCGATGGGGAAAAACTGTTTTTT. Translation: CASSFDGEKLFF.

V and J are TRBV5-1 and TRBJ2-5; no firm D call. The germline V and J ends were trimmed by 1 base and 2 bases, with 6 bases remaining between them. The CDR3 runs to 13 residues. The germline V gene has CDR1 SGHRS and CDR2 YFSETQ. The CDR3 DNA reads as TGCGCCAGCAGCTTGACAGCGCAAGAGACCCAGTACTTC. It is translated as CASSLTAQETQYF.

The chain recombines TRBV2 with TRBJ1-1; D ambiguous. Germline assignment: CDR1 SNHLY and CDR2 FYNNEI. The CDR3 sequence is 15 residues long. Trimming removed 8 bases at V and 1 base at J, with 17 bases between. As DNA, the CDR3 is TGTGCCAGCGGAATTGCGGGCACAGCGAACACTGAAGCTTTCTTT. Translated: CASGIAGTANTEAFF.

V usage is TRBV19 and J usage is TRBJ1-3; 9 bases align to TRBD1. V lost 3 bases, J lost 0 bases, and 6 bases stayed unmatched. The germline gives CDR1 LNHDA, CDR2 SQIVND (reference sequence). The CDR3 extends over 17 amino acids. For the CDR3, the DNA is TGTGCCAGTAGTATTTCAACAGGGGGCAGCTCTGGAAACACCATATATTTT. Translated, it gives CASSISTGGSSGNTIYF.

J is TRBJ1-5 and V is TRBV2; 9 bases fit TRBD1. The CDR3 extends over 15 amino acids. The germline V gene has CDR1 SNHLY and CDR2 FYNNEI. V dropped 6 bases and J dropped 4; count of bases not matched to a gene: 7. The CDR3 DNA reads TGTGCCAGCAGCCCGGGACAGGGCCGGAATCAGCCCCAGCATTTT. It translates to CASSPGQGRNQPQHF.

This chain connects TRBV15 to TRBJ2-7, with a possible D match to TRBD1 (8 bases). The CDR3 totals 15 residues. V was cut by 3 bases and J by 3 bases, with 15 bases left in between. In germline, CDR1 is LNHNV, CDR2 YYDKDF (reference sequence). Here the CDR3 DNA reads TGTGCCACCAGCAGTGACAGGGGAGGGCTCTACGAGCAGTACTTC. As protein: CATSSDRGGLYEQYF.

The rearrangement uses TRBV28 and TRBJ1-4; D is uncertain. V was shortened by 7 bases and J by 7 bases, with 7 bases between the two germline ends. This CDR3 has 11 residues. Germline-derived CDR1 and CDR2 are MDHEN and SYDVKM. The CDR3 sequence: CASTDAEKLFF. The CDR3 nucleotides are TGTGCCAGCACCGACGCTGAAAAACTGTTTTTT.

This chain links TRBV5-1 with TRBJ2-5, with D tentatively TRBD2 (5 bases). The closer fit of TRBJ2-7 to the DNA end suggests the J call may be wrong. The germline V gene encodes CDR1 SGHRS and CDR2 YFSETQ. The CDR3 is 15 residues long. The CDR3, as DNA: TGCGCCAGCAGCTTGCGGCCGGGGTCGTCCTACGAGCAGTACTTC. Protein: CASSLRPGSSYEQYF.

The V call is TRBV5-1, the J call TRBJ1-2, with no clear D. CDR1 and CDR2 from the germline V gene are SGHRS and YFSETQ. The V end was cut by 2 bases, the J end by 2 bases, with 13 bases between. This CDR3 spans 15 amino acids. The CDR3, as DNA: TGCGCCAGCAGCTTACTTCCGACCGACAACTATGGCTACACCTTC. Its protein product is CASSLLPTDNYGYTF.

CDR3 nucleotide sequence: TGTGCCAGCAGTGGGGGGAGGAAACGAGAAAAACTGTTTTTT. It specifies CASSGGRKREKLFF. The rearrangement joins TRBV6-1 to TRBJ1-4; D is possibly TRBD1 (5 bases). Germline-derived CDR1 and CDR2 are MNHNS and SASEGT. The CDR3 covers 14 residues. Trimming cost V 4 bases and J 8 bases, with 14 bases left between them.

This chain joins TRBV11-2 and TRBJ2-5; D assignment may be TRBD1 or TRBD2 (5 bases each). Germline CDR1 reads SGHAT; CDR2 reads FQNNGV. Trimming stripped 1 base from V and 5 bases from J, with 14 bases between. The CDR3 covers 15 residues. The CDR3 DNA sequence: TGTGCCAGCAGCTTAGTCCGGGGCCCAAGGGAGACCCAGTACTTC. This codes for CASSLVRGPRETQYF.

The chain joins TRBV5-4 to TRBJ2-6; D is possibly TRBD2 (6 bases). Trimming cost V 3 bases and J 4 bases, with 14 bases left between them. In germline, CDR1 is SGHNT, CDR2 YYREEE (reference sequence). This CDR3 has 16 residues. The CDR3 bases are TGTGCCAGCAGCTCTGGGGGAGGAGGAGGGGCCAACGTCCTGACTTTC. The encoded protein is CASSSGGGGGANVLTF.

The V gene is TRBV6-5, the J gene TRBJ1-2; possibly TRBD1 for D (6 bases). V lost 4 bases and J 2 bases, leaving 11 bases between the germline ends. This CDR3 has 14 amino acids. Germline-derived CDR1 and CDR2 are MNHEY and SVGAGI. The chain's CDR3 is CASSSWQGNYGYTF. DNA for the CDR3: TGTGCCAGCAGTTCCTGGCAGGGGAACTATGGCTACACCTTC.

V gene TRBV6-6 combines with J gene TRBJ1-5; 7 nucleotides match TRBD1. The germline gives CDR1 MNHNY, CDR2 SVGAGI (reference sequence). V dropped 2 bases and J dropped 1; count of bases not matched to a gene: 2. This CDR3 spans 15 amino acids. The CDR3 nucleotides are TGTGCCAGCAGTTACGGCAGGGGGAGCAATCAGCCCCAGCATTTT. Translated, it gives CASSYGRGSNQPQHF.

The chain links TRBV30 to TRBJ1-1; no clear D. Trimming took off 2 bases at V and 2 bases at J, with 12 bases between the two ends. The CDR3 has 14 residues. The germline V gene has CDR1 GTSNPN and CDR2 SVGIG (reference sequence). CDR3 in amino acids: CAWSRLLRNTEAFF. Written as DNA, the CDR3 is TGTGCCTGGAGTCGTTTACTAAGAAACACTGAAGCTTTCTTT. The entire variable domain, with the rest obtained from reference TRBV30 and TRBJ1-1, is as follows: SQTIHQWPATLVQPVGSPLSLECTVEGTSNPNLYWYRQAAGRGLQLLFYSVGIGQISSEVPQNLSASRPQDRQFILSSKKLLLSDSGFYLCAWSRLLRNTEAFFGQGTRLTVV.

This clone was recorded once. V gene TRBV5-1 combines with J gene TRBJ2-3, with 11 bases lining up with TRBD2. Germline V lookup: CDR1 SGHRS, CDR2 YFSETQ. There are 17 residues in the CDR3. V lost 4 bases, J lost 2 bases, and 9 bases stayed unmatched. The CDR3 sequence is CASSLLAGGLHTDTQYF. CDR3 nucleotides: TGCGCCAGCAGCCTCCTAGCGGGGGGCTTACACACAGATACGCAGTATTTT.

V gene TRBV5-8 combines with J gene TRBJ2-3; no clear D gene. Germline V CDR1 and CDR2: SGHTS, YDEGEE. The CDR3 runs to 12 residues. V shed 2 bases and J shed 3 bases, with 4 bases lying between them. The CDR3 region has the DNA TGTGCCAGCAGCTTTAGGACAGATACGCAGTATTTT. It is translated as CASSFRTDTQYF. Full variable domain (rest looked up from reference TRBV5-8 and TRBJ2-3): EAGVTQSPTHLIKTRGQQATLRCSPISGHTSVYWYQQALGLGLQFLLWYDEGEERNRGNFPPRFSGRQFPNYSSELNVNALELEDSALYLCASSFRTDTQYFGPGTRLTVL.

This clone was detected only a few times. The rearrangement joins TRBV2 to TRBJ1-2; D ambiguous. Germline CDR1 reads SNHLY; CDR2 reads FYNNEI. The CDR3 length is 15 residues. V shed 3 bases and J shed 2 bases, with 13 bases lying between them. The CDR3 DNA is TGTGCCAGCAGTGATACCGGGATCGGGAACTATGGCTACACCTTC. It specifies CASSDTGIGNYGYTF.

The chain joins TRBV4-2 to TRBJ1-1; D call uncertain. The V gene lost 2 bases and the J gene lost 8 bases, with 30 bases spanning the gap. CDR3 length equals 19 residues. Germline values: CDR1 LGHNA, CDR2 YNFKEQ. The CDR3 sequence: CASSQYPPTSGEPTLEAFF. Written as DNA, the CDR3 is TGTGCCAGCAGCCAATATCCCCCAACGTCGGGCGAACCCACCCTAGAAGCTTTCTTT.